A single T cell receptor (beta chain) is shown here with its context. The data were obtained in a study of T-cell memory formation after mild COVID-19. The CDR3 spans 12 residues. The V gene lost 4 bases and the J gene lost 7 bases, with 11 bases spanning the gap. CDR1 is MNHEY and CDR2 is SVGEGT in the germline V gene. TCRdb reanalysed the 5' RACE reads using MiXCR and keeps one entry per CDR3 protein. The sample lists hundreds of thousands of distinct CDR3 sequences, roughly 22% occurring once. J is TRBJ2-7 and V is TRBV6-2 or TRBV6-3; D is unclear. The TCR comes from an adult woman who had mild COVID-19 (a few samples of this study predate the infection). Cell type and time point are not known. Sequenced material: PBMCs or a T cell subset sorted from them (not recorded which). For the CDR3, the DNA is TGTGCCAGCAGTTCACACACCGGAGAGCAGTACTTC. Encoded protein: CASSSHTGEQYF.